The next 2 T cell receptor beta chains were all read from a single sample in a study of post-analysis software for immune sequencing data. cDNA libraries for TCR beta contained unique molecular identifiers. Each CDR3 protein is one row after TCRdb ran MiXCR on the PCR reads. Of hundreds of thousands of distinct CDR3 sequences listed, 55% to 70% are singletons. Their cognate antigens are unknown. The study's findings and limits: TRBV5-6, TRBV5-1 and TRBV20-1 belonged to a set of roughly 5 TRBV segments that were more frequent in patients than controls.

Source material: blood. The receptors come from a girl aged 2-15 years with multiple sclerosis.

The chain has TRBV29-1 and TRBJ2-1; 10 nucleotides agree with TRBD2. Trimming cost V 4 bases and J 9 bases; bases outside gene matches: 6. Per the germline V gene, CDR1 is SQVTM and CDR2 is ANQGSEA. CDR3 length equals 13 residues. In DNA form, the CDR3 reads TGCAGCGTTGGTGCTAGCGGGAGATTTGAGCAGTTCTTC. It translates to CSVGASGRFEQFF.

The genes are TRBV11-2 and TRBJ2-7, with 8 nucleotides matching TRBD2. This CDR3 region has 14 residues. The junction had 13 bases not matched to a gene; V was cut back by 10 bases and J by 5 bases. Germline values: CDR1 SGHAT, CDR2 FQNNGV. CDR3 sequence (DNA): TGTGCCACTACACTAAGCGGGAGCTTCGACGAGCAGTACTTC. It specifies CATTLSGSFDEQYF.